The 30 T cell receptor beta chains presented below share a single source sample, sequenced in a study of cytomegalovirus exposure and HLA in healthy donors. PCR employed 60 Vbeta and 13 Jbeta primers. Sequenced by immunoSEQ multiplex PCR; TCRdb stores in-frame clones only, minus some. The repertoire consists of about 160,000 clones, with roughly four fifths occurring once and the leading ten covering about 10%. Specimen: PBMCs. These receptors were taken from a man aged 50-60 years in good health and CMV-seropositive.

The rearrangement joins TRBV12-5 to TRBJ2-7, with D maybe TRBD2 (6 bases). The CDR3 sequence is 23 residues long. V was clipped by 2 bases and J by 3 bases, with 38 bases between them. Germline CDR1 and CDR2: LGHNT and FRNRAP. CDR3 DNA sequence: TGTGCTAGTGGTTTGTCCGGCCCTCCCTTGGCTAGCGAGAAAATCAAAGAAGACTACGAGCAGTACTTC. Its translation: CASGLSGPPLASEKIKEDYEQYF.

This clone was recorded only once. The chain has TRBV28 and TRBJ2-1; D uncertain. CDR3 length: 13 residues. The V end lost 0 bases, the J end lost 5 bases, and 5 bases lay between the germline ends. Germline V gene lookup returns CDR1 MDHEN and CDR2 SYDVKM. CDR3 loop: CASSLWANNEQFF. The CDR3 nucleotides are TGTGCCAGCAGTTTATGGGCAAACAATGAGCAGTTCTTC.

The rearrangement joins TRBV4-1 to TRBJ2-1, with 8 bases lining up with TRBD2. V trimming: 2 bases; J trimming: 5 bases; junction bases outside the gene matches: 5. The CDR3 consists of 15 residues. CDR1 MGHRA and CDR2 YSYEKL come from the germline V gene. The CDR3 here is CASSQLGLGNNEQFF. As DNA, the CDR3 is TGCGCCAGCAGCCAACTGGGACTAGGAAACAATGAGCAGTTCTTC.

The chain carries TRBV23-1 and TRBJ2-3; TRBD2 might be the D (6 bases). TRBV23-1 is an ORF; its function is uncertain. Trimming pared 0 bases from V and 7 bases from J, leaving 11 bases between. The CDR3 contains 14 residues. This chain's CDR3 is CASSQSCAGNTQYF. The DNA of the CDR3 is TGCGCCAGCAGTCAATCATGCGCGGGGAATACGCAGTATTTT.

V is TRBV30 and J is TRBJ2-7, with a weak D call TRBD1 (5 bases). Trimming shortened V by 5 bases and J by 3 bases, and 14 bases separated the two germline ends. From germline, CDR1 is GTSNPN and CDR2 SVGIG (reference sequence). This CDR3 contains 13 residues. The CDR3 coding sequence is TGTGCCTGGTTGACAGAGGACCTCTACGAGCAGTACTTC. It encodes CAWLTEDLYEQYF.

V is TRBV7-2 and J is TRBJ2-7; no reliable D call. Looked up from germline, CDR1 is SGHTA and CDR2 is FQGNSA. The CDR3 has 13 residues. The ends were cut back, 2 bases at V and 3 bases at J, with 8 bases in the middle. In DNA, the CDR3 is TGTGCCAGCAGCTTATATGAGTTCTACGAGCAGTACTTC. This encodes CASSLYEFYEQYF.

This clone was counted a few times. This chain joins TRBV6-5 and TRBJ2-1, with D perhaps matching TRBD1 (5 bases). Trimming left V 10 bases short and J 2 bases short, with 9 bases between. The length of the CDR3 is 12 residues. The germline gives CDR1 MNHEY, CDR2 SVGAGI. The CDR3: CAITTAYNEQFF. The CDR3 DNA is TGTGCCATTACGACAGCCTACAATGAGCAGTTCTTC.

V gene TRBV14 combines with J gene TRBJ1-4, with TRBD1 matching over 8 bases. Germline values: CDR1 SGHDN, CDR2 FVKESK. Trimming at V came to 4 bases and at J to 8 bases, leaving 6 bases not matched to a gene. This CDR3 region has 14 residues. The CDR3 bases are TGTGCCAGCAGCCCAAGGACAGGGCAGGAAAAACTGTTTTTT. Translating it yields CASSPRTGQEKLFF. Variable domain in full (rest from reference TRBV14 and TRBJ1-4): EAGVTQFPSHSVIEKGQTVTLRCDPISGHDNLYWYRRVMGKEIKFLLHFVKESKQDESGMPNNRFLAERTGGTYSTLKVQPAELEDSGVYFCASSPRTGQEKLFFGSGTQLSVL.

The chain recombines TRBV4-3 with TRBJ1-2, with D possibly being TRBD1 (6 bases). From germline, CDR1 is LGHNA and CDR2 YSLEER. The CDR3 spans 14 residues. The V end was cut by 4 bases, the J end by 5 bases, with 14 bases between. The CDR3 reads CASSPQPGAYGYTF. CDR3 DNA: TGCGCCAGCAGCCCCCAGCCAGGGGCTTATGGCTACACCTTC.

CDR3 DNA: TGTGCCAGCAACCCGACAGGGCGTTGGACTGAAGCTTTCTTT. Translated, it gives CASNPTGRWTEAFF. The genes are TRBV7-2 and TRBJ1-1; 7 bases fit TRBD1. Germline trimming cut 7 bases from V and 5 bases from J; bases unmatched to any gene: 10. The CDR3 is 14 residues long. Germline V gene lookup returns CDR1 SGHTA and CDR2 FQGNSA. Using reference TRBV7-2 and TRBJ1-1 for the parts outside the CDR3, the full variable domain is GAGVSQSPSNKVTEKGKDVELRCDPISGHTALYWYRQSLGQGLEFLIYFQGNSAPDKSGLPSDRFSAERTGGSVSTLTIQRTQQEDSAVYLCASNPTGRWTEAFFGQGTRLTVV.

The chain is built from TRBV7-9 and TRBJ2-5; 9 bases map to TRBD1. The end of the DNA fits TRBJ2-7 better, so the J call may be wrong. Germline V gene lookup returns CDR1 SEHNR and CDR2 FQNEAQ (reference sequence). The CDR3 is 15 residues long. The CDR3 DNA is TGTGCCAGCAGCCGCGGGACAGGGCTTTTCGACGAGCAGTACTTC. Protein: CASSRGTGLFDEQYF.

V gene TRBV6-5 combines with J gene TRBJ2-3; perhaps TRBD2 as D (6 bases). The CDR3 has 12 residues. Germline loops: CDR1 MNHEY, CDR2 SVGAGI. Trimming removed 6 bases at V and 7 bases at J, with 11 bases between. The DNA for the CDR3 is TGTGCCAGCAGCCTTAGCGGATATACGCAGTATTTT. It specifies CASSLSGYTQYF.

V is TRBV25-1 and J is TRBJ2-6; TRBD1 agrees at 7 bases. The CDR3 spans 17 residues. Germline-derived CDR1 and CDR2 are MGHDK and SYGVNS. The V gene end was trimmed by 6 bases and the J gene end by 0 bases; junction bases not matched to a gene: 8. The chain's CDR3 is CASRGTGEVSGANVLTF. The CDR3 nucleotides read TGTGCCAGCAGGGGAACAGGGGAAGTCTCTGGGGCCAACGTCCTGACTTTC.

This sequence joins TRBV2 and TRBJ2-7; TRBD1 agrees at 10 bases. This CDR3 spans 15 amino acids. The V gene end was trimmed by 5 bases and the J gene end by 5 bases; junction bases not matched to a gene: 9. The germline V gene encodes CDR1 SNHLY and CDR2 FYNNEI. The CDR3 loop is CASSPTGQGFDEQYF. CDR3 nucleotide sequence: TGTGCCAGCAGTCCTACGGGACAGGGGTTCGACGAGCAGTACTTC.

The gene calls are TRBV28 and TRBJ1-5, with 8 nucleotides matching TRBD1. Per the germline V gene, CDR1 is MDHEN and CDR2 is SYDVKM. Trimming removed 6 bases from V and 5 bases from J; junction bases left unmatched: 9. This CDR3 has 15 residues. The CDR3 DNA sequence: TGTGCCAGCAGCCAAAGCAGACAGGGGTATCAGCCCCAGCATTTT. As protein: CASSQSRQGYQPQHF.

This chain uses TRBV7-3 with TRBJ2-2; the match to TRBD2 covers 9 bases. The junction had 5 bases not matched to a gene; V was cut back by 5 bases and J by 1 base. Germline V lookup: CDR1 SGHTA, CDR2 FQGTGA. The CDR3 covers 16 residues. CDR3 sequence: CASSRNSGGNTGELFF. The CDR3 DNA reads TGTGCCAGCAGCCGAAATAGCGGGGGGAACACCGGGGAGCTGTTTTTT.

The V and J genes are TRBV10-2 and TRBJ2-4, with 8 bases aligning to TRBD2. The germline V gene has CDR1 WSHSY and CDR2 SAAADI. This CDR3 region has 16 residues. With V trimmed by 6 bases and J by 0 bases, 7 bases remained unmatched. Here the CDR3 DNA reads TGCGCCAGCAGCCCCGGGGGGGGGTTAGCCAAAAACATTCAGTACTTC. It encodes CASSPGGGLAKNIQYF.

The chain couples TRBV7-6 to TRBJ2-5; 7 bases are shared with TRBD1. CDR1 is SGHVS, CDR2 FNYEAQ, per germline. This CDR3 is 14 amino acids long. The J segment lost 1 base and the V segment lost 3 bases, leaving 2 bases of the junction unmatched. This CDR3 reads CASSLGQSQETQYF. DNA of the CDR3: TGTGCCAGCAGCTTGGGACAGTCCCAAGAGACCCAGTACTTC.

This chain joins TRBV4-2 and TRBJ2-2; D might be TRBD1 (5 bases). The length of the CDR3 is 17 residues. The germline gives CDR1 LGHNA, CDR2 YNFKEQ. The ends were cut back, 0 bases at V and 8 bases at J, with 19 bases in the middle. CDR3 sequence: CASSQDELGASGGELFF. CDR3 coding DNA: TGTGCCAGCAGCCAAGATGAATTGGGCGCCTCAGGGGGGGAGCTGTTTTTT.

The genes are TRBV27 and TRBJ1-5; D unresolved. Germline lookup yields CDR1 MNHEY and CDR2 SMNVEV (reference sequence). V lost 6 bases and J 2 bases, leaving 17 bases between the germline ends. This CDR3 has 16 residues. CDR3 amino acids: CASSPAAGFGNQPQHF. The CDR3 DNA reads TGTGCCAGCAGCCCCGCCGCGGGGTTCGGCAATCAGCCCCAGCATTTT.

V gene TRBV18 combines with J gene TRBJ2-1; TRBD2 agrees at 11 bases. Germline assignment: CDR1 KGHSH and CDR2 LQKENI. The CDR3 has 15 residues. With V trimmed by 0 bases and J by 6 bases, 1 base remained unmatched. CDR3: CASSPPLAGGNEQFF. CDR3 coding DNA: TGTGCCAGCTCACCACCCCTAGCGGGGGGCAATGAGCAGTTCTTC.

This clone is a singleton in its sample. The V gene is TRBV7-2, the J gene TRBJ2-7; 8 bases agree with TRBD2. In germline, CDR1 is SGHTA, CDR2 FQGNSA. The V gene end was trimmed by 3 bases and the J gene end by 4 bases; junction bases not matched to a gene: 11. There are 16 residues in the CDR3. CDR3 amino acids: CASSFSSGVNLYEQYF. CDR3 sequence (DNA): TGTGCCAGCAGCTTTAGTAGCGGGGTGAACTTATACGAGCAGTACTTC.

The chain is built from TRBV19 and TRBJ1-4, with 11 bases identical to TRBD1. CDR1 is LNHDA, CDR2 SQIVND, per germline (reference sequence). This CDR3 spans 15 amino acids. The J segment lost 8 bases and the V segment lost 5 bases, leaving 7 bases of the junction unmatched. For the CDR3, the DNA is TGTGCCAGTAGTGTCCTGGGACAGGGGGAAGAAAAACTGTTTTTT. This translates into CASSVLGQGEEKLFF.

V and J are TRBV5-1 and TRBJ2-2; 13 bases agree with TRBD2. CDR1 SGHRS and CDR2 YFSETQ come from the germline V gene. V shed 6 bases, J shed 2 bases, and the junction held 10 bases outside the gene matches. This CDR3 is 18 amino acids long. CDR3 in amino acids: CASTPPGLAGLNTGELFF. CDR3 DNA: TGCGCCAGCACACCCCCGGGACTAGCGGGATTAAACACCGGGGAGCTGTTTTTT.

The chain uses TRBV7-2 and TRBJ1-2, with D possibly being TRBD1 (5 bases). The germline V gene encodes CDR1 SGHTA and CDR2 FQGNSA. Trimming took off 1 base at V and 4 bases at J, with 13 bases between the two ends. This CDR3 has 15 residues. CDR3 amino acids: CASSLVGGVGYGYTF. CDR3 DNA sequence: TGTGCCAGCAGCTTAGTGGGAGGGGTTGGCTATGGCTACACCTTC.

The chain links TRBV10-3 to TRBJ2-2, with 10 bases fitting TRBD1. Trimming took 6 bases from V and 4 from J; bases not matched to a gene: 8. The CDR3 totals 16 residues. Looked up from germline, CDR1 is ENHRY and CDR2 is SYGVKD. The CDR3 here is CAISETGGRSTGELFF. The CDR3 coding sequence is TGTGCCATCAGCGAGACAGGGGGCCGAAGCACCGGGGAGCTGTTTTTT.

The table lists this clone with a few counts. This chain joins TRBV27 and TRBJ2-3; D not certain. Trimming pared 3 bases from V and 5 bases from J, leaving 9 bases between. The CDR3 loop spans 13 amino acids. The V gene's germline CDR1 is MNHEY and CDR2 SMNVEV (reference sequence). CDR3 sequence: CASSFLRRDTQYF. CDR3 nucleotides: TGTGCCAGCAGTTTCCTCAGGCGAGATACGCAGTATTTT.

The chain carries TRBV7-9 and TRBJ1-6, with D uncertain. CDR1 is SEHNR, CDR2 FQNEAQ, per germline (reference sequence). V dropped 5 bases and J dropped 8 bases, with 13 bases sitting between them. The CDR3 is 14 amino acids. The CDR3 DNA follows: TGTGCCAGCAGCCTAGACACAAGTTATTCACCCCTCCACTTT. Translation gives CASSLDTSYSPLHF.

The V call is TRBV4-2, the J call TRBJ1-1; 9 positions agree with TRBD1. The CDR3 runs to 16 residues. The germline CDR1 and CDR2 sequences are LGHNA and YNFKEQ. The V and J ends lost 1 base and 3 bases, in that order; junction bases with no gene match: 6. Here the CDR3 reads CASSQGDRGADTEAFF. CDR3 bases: TGTGCCAGCAGCCAAGGTGACAGGGGGGCGGACACTGAAGCTTTCTTT.

The chain couples TRBV6-1 to TRBJ1-1, with a tentative D call TRBD1 (6 bases). The CDR3 runs 14 residues. From germline, CDR1 is MNHNS and CDR2 SASEGT. V lost 6 bases to trimming and J lost 0 bases, with 11 bases between them. CDR3 nucleotide sequence: TGTGCCAGCAGCACAGGGCACATGAACACTGAAGCTTTCTTT. Its translation: CASSTGHMNTEAFF.